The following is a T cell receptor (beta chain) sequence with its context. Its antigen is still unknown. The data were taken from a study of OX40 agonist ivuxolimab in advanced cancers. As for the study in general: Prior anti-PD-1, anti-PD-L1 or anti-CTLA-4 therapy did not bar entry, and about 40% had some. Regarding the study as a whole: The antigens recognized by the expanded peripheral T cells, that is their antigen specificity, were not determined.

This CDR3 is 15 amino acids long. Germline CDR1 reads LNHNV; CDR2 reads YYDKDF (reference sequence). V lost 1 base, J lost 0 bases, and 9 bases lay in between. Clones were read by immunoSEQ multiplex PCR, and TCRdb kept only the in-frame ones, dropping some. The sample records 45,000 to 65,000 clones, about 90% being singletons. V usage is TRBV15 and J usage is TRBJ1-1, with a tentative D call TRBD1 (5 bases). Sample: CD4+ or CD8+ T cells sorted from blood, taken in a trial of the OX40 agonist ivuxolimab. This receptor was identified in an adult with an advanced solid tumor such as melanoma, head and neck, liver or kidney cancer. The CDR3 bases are TGTGCCACCAGCAGAGGGGGACCGTTGAACACTGAAGCTTTCTTT. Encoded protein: CATSRGGPLNTEAFF.